What follows are 8 T cell receptor beta chains derived from one specimen sequenced in a study of shared clonotypes between healthy human individuals. Assay: immunoSEQ multiplex PCR; the TCRdb copy retains only in-frame clones and omits some. The data hold about 2.3 million clones, with over 85% observed a single time. Sequencing was performed on naive CD4+ T cells from PBMCs. The subset denotes: CD45RA+ positively selected. The receptors come from a man in his late teens or twenties in good health. Some clones in this sample may be carry-over from other donors' samples.

The gene calls are TRBV9 and TRBJ1-1; D is possibly TRBD1 (6 bases). V gave up 4 bases and J gave up 1 base, with 11 bases separating them. The CDR3 sequence is 14 residues long. Germline loops: CDR1 SGDLS, CDR2 YYNGEE. The CDR3 DNA is TGTGCCAGCAGCATCACAGGGCAGAACACTGAAGCTTTCTTT. It encodes CASSITGQNTEAFF.

V usage is TRBV30 and J usage is TRBJ1-1, with D unresolved. The germline gives CDR1 GTSNPN, CDR2 SVGIG (reference sequence). The CDR3 is 15 residues long. The V end was cut by 1 base, the J end by 6 bases, with 18 bases between. CDR3 region: CAWSGGPGKSSEAFF. CDR3 bases: TGTGCCTGGAGTGGAGGACCGGGGAAGTCTTCTGAAGCTTTCTTT.

The genes are TRBV9 and TRBJ2-1; 8 bases line up with TRBD2. The J segment lost 9 bases and the V segment lost 0 bases, leaving 11 bases of the junction unmatched. Germline CDR1 is SGDLS and CDR2 is YYNGEE. The CDR3 has 16 residues. CDR3 bases: TGTGCCAGCAGCGTAGCTACCCGGGAGGGCCAGGGTGAGCAGTTCTTC. It translates to CASSVATREGQGEQFF.

The chain uses TRBV7-3 and TRBJ2-5; TRBD2 matches at 7 bases. The CDR3 contains 16 residues. From germline, CDR1 is SGHTA and CDR2 FQGTGA. With V trimmed by 2 bases and J by 2 bases, 8 bases remained unmatched. CDR3 DNA: TGTGCCAGCAGCTTACAGGTAGCGGGTACGCAAGAGACCCAGTACTTC. It codes for CASSLQVAGTQETQYF.

This clone turned up a few times. This chain links TRBV29-1 with TRBJ1-1; D remains unclear. The CDR3 covers 14 residues. Germline V gives CDR1 SQVTM, CDR2 ANQGSEA. V shed 6 bases and J shed 1 base, with 15 bases lying between them. The CDR3, as DNA: TGCAGCGTCCTACCCGGACTTTGGAACACTGAAGCTTTCTTT. This codes for CSVLPGLWNTEAFF.

This chain links TRBV14 with TRBJ2-2; D remains ambiguous. Germline CDR1 SGHDN, CDR2 FVKESK. CDR3 size: 16 residues. The V gene lost 4 bases and the J gene lost 6 bases, with 18 bases spanning the gap. The CDR3, as DNA: TGTGCCAGCAGCCCCCTGGCGGTAGCTGGCGCCGGGGAGCTGTTTTTT. Protein sequence: CASSPLAVAGAGELFF.

The chain has TRBV5-1 and TRBJ2-7, with D tentatively TRBD2 (6 bases). Germline loops: CDR1 SGHRS, CDR2 YFSETQ. The germline V and J ends were trimmed by 3 bases and 2 bases, with 21 bases remaining between them. The CDR3 is made up of 17 amino acids. Written as DNA, the CDR3 is TGCGCCAGCAGCTCTGGAGTATTGGCGGGACCTACCTACGAGCAGTACTTC. It codes for CASSSGVLAGPTYEQYF.

The DNA for the CDR3 is TGCGCCAGCAGCCGGGAGAATAACTATGGCTACACCTTC. Encoded protein: CASSRENNYGYTF. The chain joins TRBV5-1 to TRBJ1-2, with D uncertain. The CDR3 has 13 residues. The germline V gene has CDR1 SGHRS and CDR2 YFSETQ. Trimming took off 4 bases at V and 1 base at J, with 8 bases between the two ends.